These 27 T cell receptor beta chains were all obtained from the same sample, sequenced in a study of blood T cell repertoires in COVID-19. The repertoire was sequenced with immunoSEQ multiplex PCR; TCRdb's copy has only in-frame clones and lacks some. The data contain approximately 110,000 clones, 85% to 90% of them singletons. Source material: peripheral blood. These receptors all come from an elderly woman with acute or convalescent COVID-19.

The chain carries TRBV7-2 and TRBJ2-2; maybe TRBD2 (6 bases). The CDR3 is made up of 18 amino acids. The germline V gene has CDR1 SGHTA and CDR2 FQGNSA. The V gene lost 2 bases and the J gene lost 3 bases, with 19 bases spanning the gap. The CDR3 DNA follows: TGTGCCAGCAGCTTACCAATAACCGGAGGGGCGGACACCGGGGAGCTGTTTTTT. Translated, it gives CASSLPITGGADTGELFF.

The rearrangement uses TRBV19 and TRBJ1-5; 7 nucleotides match TRBD1. The J segment lost 0 bases and the V segment lost 8 bases, leaving 7 bases of the junction unmatched. The CDR3 loop spans 15 amino acids. The germline gives CDR1 LNHDA, CDR2 SQIVND (reference sequence). In nucleotides, the CDR3 is TGTGCCAGTCGAGGGACAGTTTATAGCAATCAGCCCCAGCATTTT. Its translation is CASRGTVYSNQPQHF. Complete variable domain (other parts from reference TRBV19 and TRBJ1-5): DGGITQSPKYLFRKEGQNVTLSCEQNLNHDAMYWYRQDPGQGLRLIYYSQIVNDFQKGDIAEGYSVSREKKESFPLTVTSAQKNPTAFYLCASRGTVYSNQPQHFGDGTRLSIL.

This chain uses TRBV21-1 with TRBJ2-3; the tabulated D call, TRBD2, remains unverified against the DNA. TRBV21-1 is listed as a pseudogene. The CDR3 has 20 residues. CDR3 coding DNA: TGTGCCAGCAGCCCAACCCACCTTCGGAAAGCGGGGGGCCTCCCAGATACGCAGTATTTT. This translates into CASSPTHLRKAGGLPDTQYF.

The chain is built from TRBV28 and TRBJ1-2, with TRBD1 identical over 9 bases. The germline CDR1 and CDR2 sequences are MDHEN and SYDVKM. The CDR3 consists of 15 residues. Trimming cost V 2 bases and J 6 bases; bases outside gene matches: 7. The CDR3 loop reads CASSLGDRGSNGYTF. The DNA for the CDR3 is TGTGCCAGCAGTTTAGGAGACAGGGGGTCGAATGGCTACACCTTC.

V is TRBV24-1 and J is TRBJ2-6; TRBD1 aligns across 9 bases. After removal of 9 bases from V and 2 bases from J, the junction contained 10 bases not matched to a gene. Germline V gene lookup returns CDR1 KGHDR and CDR2 SFDVKD. This CDR3 spans 17 amino acids. The CDR3 is CATGTGTGTAGANVLTF. The CDR3 DNA reads as TGTGCCACCGGTACCGGGACAGGGACAGCTGGGGCCAACGTCCTGACTTTC.

The chain couples TRBV29-1 to TRBJ1-1; a possible D gene is TRBD1 (5 bases). The CDR3 runs to 14 residues. Deletions cut 2 bases from V and 10 bases from J, with 20 bases between. Germline V gives CDR1 SQVTM, CDR2 ANQGSEA. CDR3 in amino acids: CSVEYAAGIYRAFF. The CDR3, as DNA: TGCAGCGTTGAATACGCCGCAGGGATCTATAGAGCTTTCTTT.

The chain links TRBV7-2 to TRBJ1-1; tentatively, D is TRBD1 (5 bases). V gave up 5 bases and J gave up 1 base, with 8 bases separating them. The CDR3 sequence is 13 residues long. Germline assignment: CDR1 SGHTA and CDR2 FQGNSA. The CDR3 loop is CASSVTGNTEAFF. CDR3 DNA sequence: TGTGCCAGCAGCGTTACAGGGAACACTGAAGCTTTCTTT.

This clone showed up just once. V usage is TRBV6-2 or TRBV6-3 and J usage is TRBJ2-1; 10 bases line up with TRBD2. The germline V gene encodes CDR1 MNHEY and CDR2 SVGEGT. J lost 4 bases, V lost 5 bases, and 5 bases had no gene match. CDR3 length: 15 residues. The CDR3 spells CASSQGAGGYNEQFF. The CDR3 DNA reads as TGTGCCAGCAGTCAGGGAGCGGGGGGGTACAATGAGCAGTTCTTC.

The genes are TRBV5-8 and TRBJ1-5; no definite D call. CDR1 and CDR2 (germline): SGHTS, YDEGEE. The V end was cut by 1 base, the J end by 5 bases, with 13 bases between. This CDR3 has 15 amino acids. The CDR3 loop reads CASSLYTISYQPQHF. The DNA of the CDR3 is TGTGCCAGCAGCTTGTACACGATCTCCTATCAGCCCCAGCATTTT. Looking up the rest from reference TRBV5-8 and TRBJ1-5 gives the full variable domain: EAGVTQSPTHLIKTRGQQATLRCSPISGHTSVYWYQQALGLGLQFLLWYDEGEERNRGNFPPRFSGRQFPNYSSELNVNALELEDSALYLCASSLYTISYQPQHFGDGTRLSIL.

The rearrangement joins TRBV7-8 to TRBJ2-7, with 10 bases identical to TRBD1. The V segment lost 1 base and the J segment 5 bases; nucleotides outside the gene matches: 2. This CDR3 is 14 amino acids long. Looked up from germline, CDR1 is SGHVS and CDR2 is FQNEAQ. The chain's CDR3 is CASSLGDRGHEQYF. CDR3 nucleotide sequence: TGTGCCAGCAGCTTAGGGGACAGGGGCCACGAGCAGTACTTC.

V is TRBV9 and J is TRBJ1-5; D call uncertain. CDR1 and CDR2 from the germline V gene are SGDLS and YYNGEE. The CDR3 spans 14 residues. Between the trimmed V and J ends, which lost 0 bases and 6 bases, there was a span of 10 bases. DNA for the CDR3: TGTGCCAGCAGCGTAGGGACTACGGGTCAGCCCCAGCATTTT. Its protein is CASSVGTTGQPQHF.

V and J are TRBV10-1 and TRBJ1-4; 7 nucleotides line up with TRBD1. Germline CDR1 WNHNN, CDR2 SYGVQD (reference sequence). This CDR3 is 17 amino acids long. Germline trimming cut 2 bases from V and 7 bases from J; bases unmatched to any gene: 13. CDR3 coding DNA: TGCGCCAGCAGTGAGGTGACGGGCAGGGGGATTTTTGAAAAACTGTTTTTT. It translates to CASSEVTGRGIFEKLFF.

The chain combines TRBV27 with TRBJ1-2, with D perhaps matching TRBD1 (5 bases). V was shortened by 3 bases and J by 2 bases, with 13 bases between the two germline ends. Germline-derived CDR1 and CDR2 are MNHEY and SMNVEV (reference sequence). The CDR3 is 15 residues long. The CDR3: CASSLKGSQNYGYTF. The DNA for the CDR3 is TGTGCCAGCAGTTTGAAGGGGTCTCAGAACTATGGCTACACCTTC.

The rearrangement joins TRBV7-6 to TRBJ1-6; TRBD1 matches 9 bases. Germline values: CDR1 SGHVS, CDR2 FNYEAQ. The CDR3 length is 15 residues. V gave up 5 bases and J gave up 9 bases; unmatched junction bases: 8. The CDR3 DNA sequence: TGTGCCAGCAGCCAAACCGGGACAGGGAGTTCACCCCTCCACTTT. Translating it yields CASSQTGTGSSPLHF.

The chain links TRBV11-2 to TRBJ1-1; no definite D call. Trimming removed 2 bases from V and 1 base from J, with 20 bases in between. The germline V gene encodes CDR1 SGHAT and CDR2 FQNNGV. There are 18 residues in the CDR3. The CDR3 DNA sequence: TGTGCCAGCAGCTTACCACCCTTCGCACCGGGAACGAACACTGAAGCTTTCTTT. This sequence encodes CASSLPPFAPGTNTEAFF.

The V call is TRBV5-1, the J call TRBJ2-7; 9 nucleotides match TRBD1. The CDR3 consists of 15 residues. The germline CDR1 and CDR2 sequences are SGHRS and YFSETQ. With V trimmed by 4 bases and J by 4 bases, 9 bases remained unmatched. CDR3 protein: CASSHTGTGTYEQYF. CDR3 DNA sequence: TGCGCCAGCAGCCATACCGGGACAGGGACGTACGAGCAGTACTTC.

This clone was seen only once. The chain employs TRBV19 and TRBJ2-1; 8 nucleotides line up with TRBD2. Germline-derived CDR1 and CDR2 are LNHDA and SQIVND (reference sequence). This CDR3 is 15 amino acids long. The J segment lost 0 bases and the V segment lost 3 bases, leaving 1 base of the junction unmatched. The CDR3 loop is CASSMAGGSYNEQFF. The CDR3 nucleotides read TGTGCCAGTAGTATGGCGGGGGGCTCCTACAATGAGCAGTTCTTC.

This chain connects TRBV24-1 to TRBJ2-2; D may be TRBD2 (5 bases). V was pared by 2 bases and J by 3 bases, with 12 bases between. The CDR3 extends over 16 amino acids. CDR1 is KGHDR, CDR2 SFDVKD, per germline. In nucleotides, the CDR3 is TGTGCCACCAGTGATTCTTCGGGGTATCACACCGGGGAGCTGTTTTTT. Amino acid sequence: CATSDSSGYHTGELFF.

This clone appeared a single time. The gene calls are TRBV28 and TRBJ2-3; 9 bases fit TRBD2. The CDR3 length is 16 residues. Germline-derived CDR1 and CDR2 are MDHEN and SYDVKM. V shed 7 bases, J shed 8 bases, and the junction held 16 bases outside the gene matches. The CDR3 here is CASTPGGGLARVTQYF. Written as DNA, the CDR3 is TGTGCCAGCACCCCGGGTGGGGGACTAGCCAGAGTTACGCAGTATTTT.

The chain links TRBV10-2 to TRBJ2-7, with 8 bases fitting TRBD1. The CDR3 consists of 13 residues. Trimming at V came to 3 bases and at J to 7 bases, leaving 5 bases not matched to a gene. Germline CDR1 and CDR2: WSHSY and SAAADI. The CDR3 nucleotides are TGCGCCAGCAGTGACTGGACAGGGAGAGAGCAGTACTTC. The encoded protein is CASSDWTGREQYF.

The chain carries TRBV6-5 and TRBJ2-1; D is unresolved. CDR3 length equals 13 residues. The ends were cut back, 2 bases at V and 5 bases at J, with 7 bases in the middle. Germline V gives CDR1 MNHEY, CDR2 SVGAGI. For the CDR3, the DNA is TGTGCCAGCAGTTACAAACAGAACAATGAGCAGTTCTTC. Translated: CASSYKQNNEQFF.

The V and J genes are TRBV10-1 and TRBJ2-1, with 11 nucleotides matching TRBD1. Germline CDR1 reads WNHNN; CDR2 reads SYGVQD (reference sequence). Trimming removed 1 base from V and 15 bases from J; junction bases left unmatched: 17. CDR3 length: 17 residues. The CDR3 bases are TGCGCCAGCAGTGAGTTCCCGGACAGGGGGCTAGCCTTACCATTGTTCTTC. It translates to CASSEFPDRGLALPLFF.

The chain carries TRBV29-1 and TRBJ2-3; D unclear. Germline V gene data show CDR1 as SQVTM and CDR2 as ANQGSEA. V lost 6 bases and J lost 1, with 8 bases in between. This CDR3 region has 12 residues. CDR3 DNA sequence: TGCAGCGTACCCCGAGGCACAGATACGCAGTATTTT. Translating it yields CSVPRGTDTQYF.

This CDR3 is CASSRGTGLMVYEQYF. The CDR3 bases are TGTGCCAGCAGTCGAGGGACAGGGTTGATGGTCTACGAGCAGTACTTC. This chain links TRBV6-2 or TRBV6-3 with TRBJ2-7; 9 nucleotides align to TRBD1. V was pared by 5 bases and J by 3 bases, with 11 bases of the junction left unmatched. Germline CDR1 is MNHEY and CDR2 is SVGEGT. The CDR3 is 16 residues long.

This rearrangement joins TRBV19 to TRBJ1-6, with 10 positions matching TRBD1. Germline CDR1 reads LNHDA; CDR2 reads SQIVND (reference sequence). Trimming at V came to 7 bases and at J to 7 bases, leaving 4 bases not matched to a gene. This CDR3 comprises 14 residues. Here the CDR3 reads CASTTGQGNSPLHF. DNA of the CDR3: TGTGCCAGTACCACGGGACAGGGGAATTCACCCCTCCACTTT.

This clone was seen only once. The V call is TRBV29-1, the J call TRBJ1-1; TRBD1 might be the D (6 bases). This CDR3 has 14 amino acids. V lost 4 bases, J lost 1 base, and 13 bases lay in between. CDR1 and CDR2 (germline): SQVTM, ANQGSEA. DNA of the CDR3: TGCAGCGTTGGGCCGACAGGAGCGAACACTGAAGCTTTCTTT. Its protein is CSVGPTGANTEAFF.

V usage is TRBV3-1 (or the pseudogene TRBV3-2) and J usage is TRBJ1-1; possibly TRBD1 for D (6 bases). The CDR3 has 15 amino acids. From germline, CDR1 is LGHDT and CDR2 YNNKEL (reference sequence). V gave up 5 bases and J gave up 0 bases, with 13 bases separating them. The CDR3 sequence: CASSATGTMNTEAFF. In DNA form, the CDR3 reads TGTGCCAGCAGCGCAACCGGGACAATGAACACTGAAGCTTTCTTT.